Each of the 14 T cell receptor beta chains below was sequenced from the same sample in a study of neurological immune-mediated disorders. Regarding time point: longitudinal time-point 3. One entry per CDR3 protein results from TCRdb running MiXCR on the 5' RACE reads. Of approximately 47,000 distinct CDR3 sequences in the sample, roughly 12% were seen once. What was sequenced was PBMCs. The receptors originated from a man in his thirties or forties in good health.

This clonotype occurred many times. J is TRBJ1-4 and V is TRBV29-1; no firm D call. Trimming removed 4 bases from V and 4 bases from J, with 4 bases in between. The CDR3 extends over 11 amino acids. Germline values: CDR1 SQVTM, CDR2 ANQGSEA. CDR3 in amino acids: CSVGSNEKLFF. In DNA form, the CDR3 reads TGCAGCGTTGGGAGTAATGAAAAACTGTTTTTT.

This clonotype was counted many times. CDR3 DNA sequence: TGTGCCGCAGCGGTAGCGGGAGGCGCGTACGAGCAGTACTTC. Amino acids: CAAAVAGGAYEQYF. The rearrangement joins TRBV27 to TRBJ2-7, with 10 bases aligning to TRBD2. CDR3 length: 14 residues. Per germline, CDR1 MNHEY and CDR2 SMNVEV (reference sequence). J gave up 4 bases and V 11 bases, and 11 bases lay outside the gene matches.

This clonotype was detected ten times or more. This chain uses TRBV28 with TRBJ2-7; no definite D call. Germline assignment: CDR1 MDHEN and CDR2 SYDVKM. The CDR3 runs 12 residues. V was trimmed by 7 bases and J by 3 bases, leaving 10 bases between them. This CDR3 reads CASMGPYYEQYF. In nucleotides, the CDR3 is TGTGCCAGCATGGGTCCTTACTACGAGCAGTACTTC.

V usage is TRBV12-3 or TRBV12-4 and J usage is TRBJ2-1; D gene ambiguous. Deletions cut 7 bases from V and 8 bases from J, with 9 bases between. CDR3 length: 11 residues. CDR3 residues: CASTMGHEQFF. Written as DNA, the CDR3 is TGTGCCAGCACAATGGGCCATGAGCAGTTCTTC.

This clonotype occurred many times. The chain has TRBV20-1 and TRBJ1-5; D uncertain. Germline lookup yields CDR1 DFQATT and CDR2 SNEGSKA (reference sequence). The CDR3 length is 14 residues. V was pared by 6 bases and J by 1 base, with 13 bases between. CDR3 DNA: TGCAGTGCCTACCGGACGGCGAGCAATCAGCCCCAGCATTTT. It translates to CSAYRTASNQPQHF.

In its sample, this clonotype was seen many times. This CDR3 reads CATSGPIAGVLPDTQYF. Written as DNA, the CDR3 is TGTGCCACCAGTGGTCCTATAGCGGGAGTGTTACCAGATACGCAGTATTTT. The chain has TRBV24-1 and TRBJ2-3; TRBD2 aligns across 9 bases. The CDR3 sequence is 17 residues long. Germline values: CDR1 KGHDR, CDR2 SFDVKD. V lost 5 bases and J lost 4; bases outside the gene matches: 12.

This rearrangement joins TRBV30 to TRBJ2-3, with D uncertain. Trimming took 0 bases from V and 7 from J, leaving 5 bases between them. This CDR3 has 11 amino acids. CDR1 is GTSNPN, CDR2 SVGIG, per germline (reference sequence). The CDR3 sequence: CAWSVRNTQYF. The CDR3 nucleotides read TGTGCCTGGAGTGTACGGAATACGCAGTATTTT.

This clonotype was picked up many times. V gene TRBV20-1 combines with J gene TRBJ2-1; the match to TRBD2 covers 12 bases. The ends lost 5 bases at V and 7 bases at J; junction bases unmatched: 9. CDR1 is DFQATT, CDR2 SNEGSKA, per germline (reference sequence). The CDR3 totals 15 residues. CDR3 DNA: TGCAGTGCTTCCAGAACTAGCGGGAGGTGGAATGAGCAGTTCTTC. Translated, it gives CSASRTSGRWNEQFF.

This clonotype was recorded at least ten times. The chain couples TRBV12-3 or TRBV12-4 to TRBJ2-3, with D possibly being TRBD2 (7 bases). Trimming left V 3 bases short and J 1 base short, with 11 bases between. The CDR3 extends over 15 amino acids. CDR3 sequence (DNA): TGTGCCAGCAGTTTTACAGGGAGGGGCACAGATACGCAGTATTTT. Residues: CASSFTGRGTDTQYF.

This clonotype appeared many times. The V call is TRBV6-6, the J call TRBJ2-7; TRBD1 agrees at 12 bases. Trimming at V came to 4 bases and at J to 5 bases, leaving 6 bases not matched to a gene. This CDR3 has 15 residues. Germline CDR1 is MNHNY and CDR2 is SVGAGI (reference sequence). The CDR3 reads CASSFPGQGANEQYF. The CDR3 DNA reads TGTGCCAGCAGTTTCCCGGGACAGGGGGCCAACGAGCAGTACTTC.

This clonotype was recorded many times. The chain employs TRBV6-2 or TRBV6-3 and TRBJ2-7, with 7 bases aligning to TRBD1. CDR3 length equals 15 residues. V gave up 6 bases and J gave up 5 bases; unmatched junction bases: 13. Germline CDR1 MNHEY, CDR2 SVGEGT. CDR3 in DNA: TGTGCCAGCAGCTCAGACAGGGCCACCCTCCACGAGCAGTACTTC. It specifies CASSSDRATLHEQYF.

In the case of this clonotype: This may arise from a read error, as a much more abundant clone is one base away. V and J are TRBV7-8 and TRBJ2-5; 10 positions agree with TRBD2. The CDR3 spans 16 residues. Germline V gives CDR1 SGHVS, CDR2 FQNEAQ. The CDR3 DNA follows: TGTGCCAGCAGCTTAGCAGGACTAGCGGTCCAAGAGACCCATTACTTC. This gives the protein CASSLAGLAVQETHYF.

This clonotype was counted ten times or more. This sequence joins TRBV7-7 and TRBJ2-1, with D possibly TRBD1 on 5 matching bases. V lost 6 bases to trimming and J lost 10 bases, with 16 bases between them. The V gene's germline CDR1 is SSHAT and CDR2 FNYEAQ (reference sequence). The CDR3 is made up of 13 amino acids. The CDR3 here is CASRGTGSPEQFF. DNA for the CDR3: TGTGCCAGCAGAGGCACAGGATCCCCCGAGCAGTTCTTC.

The chain links TRBV14 to TRBJ2-2; 11 nucleotides match TRBD1. Germline V gene lookup returns CDR1 SGHDN and CDR2 FVKESK. The CDR3 totals 16 residues. V gave up 4 bases and J gave up 6 bases; unmatched junction bases: 7. This CDR3 reads CASSPLGDRGSGELFF. CDR3 sequence (DNA): TGTGCCAGCAGCCCCCTGGGGGACAGGGGGTCCGGGGAGCTGTTTTTT.